The entry that follows covers one T cell receptor beta chain sequence. What it binds is not known. This specimen comes from a study of OX40 agonist ivuxolimab in advanced cancers. Turning to the study itself: The study enrolled dose-escalation patients with hepatocellular carcinoma, melanoma, renal cell or head and neck cancer. One hepatocellular carcinoma and a couple of cutaneous melanoma patients partially responded.

If patients had autoimmune disease history or systemic immunosuppression, they were excluded. Here immunoSEQ multiplex PCR was the method, and the copy in TCRdb shows in-frame clones only, minus some. This sample has fewer than 55,000 clones; 65% to 90% occur once, and the top ten carry about 6.4%. Study-level results: At 0.1 to 3.0 mg/kg and by week 6, clonal expansion occurred in CD4+ and CD8+ blood T cells.

This CDR3 has 11 residues. The V end lost 6 bases, the J end lost 6 bases, and 5 bases lay between the germline ends. Per the germline V gene, CDR1 is MDHEN and CDR2 is SYDVKM. The sequencing here drew on CD4+ or CD8+ T cells sorted from blood, taken in a trial of the OX40 agonist ivuxolimab. The V and J genes are TRBV28 and TRBJ2-2, with D hard to call. The source is an adult with an advanced solid tumor such as melanoma, head and neck, liver or kidney cancer. The CDR3 DNA sequence: TGTGCCAGCAGCCCCCCCGGGGAGCTGTTTTTT. It is translated as CASSPPGELFF.